What follows describes a single T cell receptor (beta chain). Deep level was the assay's run setting. The table came from immunoSEQ multiplex PCR; TCRdb's copy has only in-frame clones and leaves some out. The sample consists of about 1 million clones, roughly 75% of them appearing once. This sample was taken from a study of shared clonotypes between healthy human individuals. This CDR3 is 14 amino acids long. V was trimmed by 7 bases and J by 7 bases, leaving 19 bases between them. Sequenced sample: memory CD4+ T cells sorted from blood. Sample subset: CD45RA-negative fraction. The chain joins TRBV23-1 to TRBJ2-5; TRBD2 is a possible D gene (6 bases). TRBV23-1 is an ORF, with its function uncertain. This receptor was identified in a man aged 18 to 29 in good health. In nucleotides, the CDR3 is TGCGCCAGCAAGAACCAGGAGGGAGTCGGGACCCAGTACTTC. Translating it yields CASKNQEGVGTQYF.